Below, one T cell receptor beta chain is given with its context. Its target antigen remains unknown. No quality values exist for individual bases; no much larger clone is one base distant. The receptor library was made with the immunoSEQ multiplex PCR assay. TCRdb holds this immuneACCESS table with in-frame rearrangements only. Some clones are missing; in checked studies, unresolved V genes explain under half, and the rest has no known cause. The sample table shows tens of thousands of clones, and roughly 90% are seen once. 0.5% to 0.6% of the sample rests with the top ten. The sample is drawn from a study of T cell changes during pregnancy in multiple sclerosis (dated by TCRdb to about 2019). In terms of the full investigation: Changes in the T cell repertoire over the course of pregnancy were examined in this study in women with multiple sclerosis.

From the cysteine through the phenylalanine, the CDR3 covers 16 amino acids. The DNA shown is the 48-base CDR3, in frame from base 1. CDR1 is given as KGHSH and CDR2 as LQKENI, both from the germline V gene. V ends up 3 bases short and J 8 bases short, with an unmatched junction base count of 13. This chain is built from TRBV18 and TRBJ2-3, with 8 junctional bases fitting TRBD2. This receptor was identified in a female donor with multiple sclerosis, enrolled in a pregnancy study. Specimen: CD4+ T cells from peripheral blood mononuclear cells, collected after pregnancy. The DNA reads TGTGCCAGCTCACCCTTTAGCGACAGCGGGAGTGGTACGCAGTATTTT. It codes for CASSPFSDSGSGTQYF.